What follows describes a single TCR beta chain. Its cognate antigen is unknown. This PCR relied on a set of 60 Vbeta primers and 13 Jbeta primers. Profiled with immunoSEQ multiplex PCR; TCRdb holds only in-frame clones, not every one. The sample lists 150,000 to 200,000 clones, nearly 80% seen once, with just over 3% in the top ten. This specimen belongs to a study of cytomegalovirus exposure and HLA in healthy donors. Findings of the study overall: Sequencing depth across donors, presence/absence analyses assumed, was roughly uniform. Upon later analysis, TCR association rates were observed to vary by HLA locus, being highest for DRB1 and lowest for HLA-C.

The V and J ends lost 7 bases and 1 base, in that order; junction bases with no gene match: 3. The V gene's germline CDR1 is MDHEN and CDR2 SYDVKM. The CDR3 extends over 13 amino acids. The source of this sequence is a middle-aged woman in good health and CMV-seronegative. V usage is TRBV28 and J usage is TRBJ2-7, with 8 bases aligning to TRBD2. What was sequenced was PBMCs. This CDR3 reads CASIGGDSYEQYF. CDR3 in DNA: TGTGCCAGCATCGGGGGGGATTCCTACGAGCAGTACTTC.